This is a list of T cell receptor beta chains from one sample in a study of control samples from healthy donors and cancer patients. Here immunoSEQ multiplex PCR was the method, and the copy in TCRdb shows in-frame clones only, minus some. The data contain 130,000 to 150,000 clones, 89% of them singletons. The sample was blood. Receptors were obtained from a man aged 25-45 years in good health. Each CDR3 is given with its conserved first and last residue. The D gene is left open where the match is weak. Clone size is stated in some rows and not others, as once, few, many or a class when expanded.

CASSAWTGANEKLFF	TGTGCCAGCAGTGCCTGGACAGGGGCTAATGAAAAACTGTTTTTT	TRBJ1-4	TRBD1	TRBV28	NA
CATSGPFSGSGANVLTF	TGTGCCACCAGCGGCCCTTTCTCAGGTTCTGGGGCCAACGTCCTGACTTTC	TRBJ2-6	NA	TRBV15	NA
CASSLMGVRETEAFF	TGTGCCAGCAGCTTAATGGGGGTAAGGGAGACTGAAGCTTTCTTT	TRBJ1-1	NA	TRBV7-3	NA
CASSYSGVDTQYF	TGTGCCAGCAGTTACTCCGGGGTAGATACGCAGTATTTT	TRBJ2-3	NA	TRBV6-2/TRBV6-3	NA
CASSPGQGPFYGYTF	TGTGCCAGCAGCCCGGGACAGGGACCTTTCTATGGCTACACCTTC	TRBJ1-2	TRBD1	TRBV7-9	NA
CASSQDRASNQPQHF	TGTGCCAGCTCACAAGACAGGGCAAGCAATCAGCCCCAGCATTTT	TRBJ1-5	TRBD1	TRBV18	NA
CASSTRQGNEKLFF	TGTGCCAGTAGTACGAGACAGGGCAATGAAAAACTGTTTTTT	TRBJ1-4	TRBD1	TRBV19	NA
CAWSPLWGRANEKLFF	TGTGCCTGGAGTCCCCTTTGGGGGAGGGCTAATGAAAAACTGTTTTTT	TRBJ1-4	NA	TRBV30	once
CASDTGRSGNTIYF	TGTGCCAGCGACACGGGTCGCTCTGGAAACACCATATATTTT	TRBJ1-3	NA	TRBV19	NA
CASSEAQGAGANVLTF	TGTGCCAGCAGTGAAGCGCAAGGGGCTGGGGCCAACGTCCTGACTTTC	TRBJ2-6	NA	TRBV2	NA
CASSFFAGTNYGYTF	TGTGCCAGCAGCTTTTTTGCGGGGACTAACTATGGCTACACCTTC	TRBJ1-2	NA	TRBV7-9	NA
CASRSGGSKVAQYF	TGTGCCTCCCGATCCGGGGGCTCCAAGGTGGCCCAGTACTTC	TRBJ2-5	NA	TRBV30	many
CASRPGRDSPLHF	TGTGCCAGCAGGCCAGGGCGGGATTCACCCCTCCACTTT	TRBJ1-6	NA	TRBV5-4	once
CASGQNGGDTQYF	TGTGCTAGTGGTCAAAATGGGGGGGATACGCAGTATTTT	TRBJ2-3	NA	TRBV12-5	few
CSVVFIREIFRNEQFF	TGCAGCGTTGTTTTCATTCGGGAGATCTTTCGGAATGAGCAGTTCTTC	TRBJ2-1	NA	TRBV29-1	NA
CASSQDWQAQETQYF	TGCGCCAGCAGCCAAGATTGGCAGGCCCAAGAGACCCAGTACTTC	TRBJ2-5	NA	TRBV4-1	NA
CASSQDRSGTSATYEQYF	TGCGCCAGCAGCCAAGATCGGTCTGGGACTAGCGCCACCTACGAGCAGTACTTC	TRBJ2-7	TRBD2	TRBV4-3	NA
CASSLVSRGQGVRDEQYF	TGTGCCAGCAGCTTAGTGTCTCGTGGACAGGGAGTAAGGGACGAGCAGTACTTC	TRBJ2-7	TRBD1	TRBV7-2	NA
CATSVDIRNTEAFF	TGTGCCACCAGCGTCGACATCCGGAACACTGAAGCTTTCTTT	TRBJ1-1	NA	TRBV15	NA
CASSQESTTYQETQYF	TGTGCCAGCAGCCAAGAAAGCACTACCTACCAAGAGACCCAGTACTTC	TRBJ2-5	NA	TRBV3-1/TRBV3-2	NA
CASSYGAGPHQPQHF	TGTGCCAGCAGTTACGGGGCAGGGCCCCACCAGCCCCAGCATTTT	TRBJ1-5	NA	TRBV6-5	NA
CASSPQGLDTQYF	TGTGCCAGCTCACCGCAGGGGTTAGATACGCAGTATTTT	TRBJ2-3	NA	TRBV18	NA
CASSEIEDSYNSPLHF	TGTGCCAGCAGTGAAATTGAGGATTCTTATAATTCACCCCTCCACTTT	TRBJ1-6	NA	TRBV2	NA
CASSQTGPSTNEKLFF	TGCGCCAGCAGCCAAACAGGGCCATCAACTAATGAAAAACTGTTTTTT	TRBJ1-4	NA	TRBV4-1	NA
CASTGGTGPFHGYTF	TGTGCCAGCACCGGGGGGACGGGTCCTTTTCATGGCTACACCTTC	TRBJ1-2	NA	TRBV4-2	NA
CASSEIGSGTDTQYF	TGTGCCAGCAGCGAAATAGGGTCCGGCACAGATACGCAGTATTTT	TRBJ2-3	NA	TRBV7-3	NA
CASTGGRAYEQYF	TGTGCCAGCACGGGCGGGAGGGCTTACGAGCAGTACTTC	TRBJ2-7	TRBD2	TRBV6-5	NA
CASSLQGGVTEAFF	TGTGCCAGCAGCTTACAGGGGGGAGTCACTGAAGCTTTCTTT	TRBJ1-1	TRBD1	TRBV7-3	many
CASSLGIPGPPLHF	TGTGCCAGCAGCCTTGGTATTCCCGGGCCACCCCTCCACTTT	TRBJ1-6	NA	TRBV5-6	NA
CASSRSSDQPQHF	TGTGCCAGCAGCCGTTCTTCGGACCAGCCCCAGCATTTT	TRBJ1-5	NA	TRBV4-2	NA
CASSQQLAGDYNEQFF	TGCGCCAGCAGCCAACAACTAGCGGGAGACTACAATGAGCAGTTCTTC	TRBJ2-1	TRBD2	TRBV4-3	NA
CASSRDVGNYGYTF	TGTGCCAGCAGCCGGGACGTGGGTAACTATGGCTACACCTTC	TRBJ1-2	NA	TRBV11-3	NA
CASKLSYEQYF	TGTGCCAGCAAGCTGTCCTACGAGCAGTACTTC	TRBJ2-7	NA	TRBV2	NA
CASSLLWNSPLHF	TGTGCCAGCAGCTTATTATGGAATTCACCCCTCCACTTT	TRBJ1-6	NA	TRBV7-2	NA
CASSLESYYGYTF	TGTGCCAGCAGCTTAGAGTCGTACTATGGCTACACCTTC	TRBJ1-2	NA	TRBV7-9	once
CASSYLRGGAGITGELFF	TGTGCCAGCAGCTACCTCCGGGGGGGAGCGGGAATCACCGGGGAGCTGTTTTTT	TRBJ2-2	TRBD2	TRBV7-9	NA
CASSQEGGWGETQYF	TGTGCCAGCAGCCAAGAAGGGGGATGGGGAGAGACCCAGTACTTC	TRBJ2-5	NA	TRBV4-2	NA
CASSHSYEQYF	TGTGCCAGCAGCCACAGCTACGAGCAGTACTTC	TRBJ2-7	NA	TRBV6-2/TRBV6-3	NA
CASSSWTSGRTGELFF	TGTGCCAGCAGCTCCTGGACTAGCGGGAGGACCGGGGAGCTGTTTTTT	TRBJ2-2	TRBD2	TRBV7-2	NA
CASSSSDGLDTQYF	TGTGCCAGCAGTTCCTCGGACGGCTTAGATACGCAGTATTTT	TRBJ2-3	NA	TRBV27	NA
CASSIQGGDEQYF	TGTGCTAGCAGCATCCAGGGAGGCGACGAGCAGTACTTC	TRBJ2-7	NA	TRBV7-7	NA
CASSRQGTGGLHGYTF	TGTGCCAGCAGCCGACAAGGGACAGGGGGTCTACATGGCTACACCTTC	TRBJ1-2	TRBD1	TRBV7-8	once
CATSGERVTDTQYF	TGTGCCACCAGTGGGGAAAGGGTCACAGATACGCAGTATTTT	TRBJ2-3	NA	TRBV24-1	NA
CASSLEAGLGDGYTF	TGCGCCAGCAGCCTCGAGGCAGGCCTAGGGGATGGCTACACCTTC	TRBJ1-2	NA	TRBV4-1	NA
CASSAQLASNEQFF	TGTGCCAGCAGCGCCCAACTAGCGAGCAATGAGCAGTTCTTC	TRBJ2-1	TRBD2	TRBV9	NA
CASSVAERGFYEQYF	TGTGCCAGCAGCGTAGCGGAACGGGGATTCTACGAGCAGTACTTC	TRBJ2-7	NA	TRBV9	NA
CASSYLAGEYNEQFF	TGTGCCAGCAGTTACCTAGCGGGAGAATACAATGAGCAGTTCTTC	TRBJ2-1	TRBD2	TRBV6-5	NA
CASSPGQGGQPQHF	TGCGCCAGCAGCCCAGGACAGGGCGGTCAGCCCCAGCATTTT	TRBJ1-5	TRBD1	TRBV5-1	NA
CATSRWDSSQPQHF	TGTGCCACCAGCAGATGGGACAGTTCTCAGCCCCAGCATTTT	TRBJ1-5	TRBD1	TRBV15	few
CASSETTSGRADTQYF	TGTGCCAGCAGTGAAACGACTAGCGGGAGGGCAGATACGCAGTATTTT	TRBJ2-3	TRBD2	TRBV6-4	NA
CASTPSGQTYEQYF	TGTGCCAGCACCCCTAGCGGTCAAACCTACGAGCAGTACTTC	TRBJ2-7	TRBD2	TRBV6-2/TRBV6-3	NA
CASSFGTVTPEQYF	TGTGCCAGCAGCTTCGGGACAGTTACCCCCGAGCAGTACTTC	TRBJ2-7	TRBD1	TRBV7-9	few
CASSLRGTRGYEQYF	TGCGCCAGCAGCCTACGCGGGACAAGGGGCTACGAGCAGTACTTC	TRBJ2-7	NA	TRBV4-1	NA
CASSRKSTTNEKLFF	TGTGCCAGCAGCCGAAAATCGACAACTAATGAAAAACTGTTTTTT	TRBJ1-4	NA	TRBV3-1/TRBV3-2	once
CASSLGLGQGLRNTEAFF	TGTGCCAGCAGCTTAGGCCTGGGACAGGGTCTCCGTAACACTGAAGCTTTCTTT	TRBJ1-1	TRBD1	TRBV7-9	NA